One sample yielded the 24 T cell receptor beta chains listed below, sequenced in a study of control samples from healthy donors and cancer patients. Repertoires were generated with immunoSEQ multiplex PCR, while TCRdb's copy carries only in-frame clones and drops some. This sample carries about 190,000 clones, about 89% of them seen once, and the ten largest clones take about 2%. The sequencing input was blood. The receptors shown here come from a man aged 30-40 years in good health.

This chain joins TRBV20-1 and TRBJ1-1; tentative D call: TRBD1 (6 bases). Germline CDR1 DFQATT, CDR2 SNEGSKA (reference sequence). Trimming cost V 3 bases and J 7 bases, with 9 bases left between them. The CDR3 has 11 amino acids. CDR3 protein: CSASWGLEAFF. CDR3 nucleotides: TGCAGTGCTAGCTGGGGGCTTGAAGCTTTCTTT.

The CDR3 loop reads CSVETGYLNTEAFF. As DNA, the CDR3 is TGCAGCGTTGAGACAGGGTACCTCAACACTGAAGCTTTCTTT. The V gene is TRBV29-1, the J gene TRBJ1-1; 7 bases agree with TRBD1. Germline CDR1 and CDR2: SQVTM and ANQGSEA. CDR3 length: 14 amino acids. J gave up 2 bases and V 3 bases, and 6 bases lay outside the gene matches.

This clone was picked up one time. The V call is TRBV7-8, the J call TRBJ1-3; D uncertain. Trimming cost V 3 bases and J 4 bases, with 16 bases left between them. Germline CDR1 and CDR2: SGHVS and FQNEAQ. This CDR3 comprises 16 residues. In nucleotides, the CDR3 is TGTGCCAGCAGCTTTTCGCCGGGATCCACCGGAAACACCATATATTTT. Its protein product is CASSFSPGSTGNTIYF.

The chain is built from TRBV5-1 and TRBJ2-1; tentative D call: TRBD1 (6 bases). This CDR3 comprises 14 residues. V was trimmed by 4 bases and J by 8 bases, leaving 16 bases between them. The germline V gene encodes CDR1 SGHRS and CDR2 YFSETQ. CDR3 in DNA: TGCGCCAGCAGCACGGACAGCCTAGGGGATGAGCAGTTCTTC. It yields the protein CASSTDSLGDEQFF.

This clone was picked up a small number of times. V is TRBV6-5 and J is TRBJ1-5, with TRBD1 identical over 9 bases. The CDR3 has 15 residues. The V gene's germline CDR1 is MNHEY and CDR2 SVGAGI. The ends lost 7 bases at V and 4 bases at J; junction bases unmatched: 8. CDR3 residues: CASTPGQGQNQPQHF. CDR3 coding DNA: TGTGCCAGCACTCCGGGACAGGGCCAAAATCAGCCCCAGCATTTT.

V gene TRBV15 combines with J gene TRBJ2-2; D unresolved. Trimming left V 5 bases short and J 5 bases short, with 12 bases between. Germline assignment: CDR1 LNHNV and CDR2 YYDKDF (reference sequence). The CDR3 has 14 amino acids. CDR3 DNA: TGTGCCACCAGCGAAGTAAAAAGTACCGGGGAGCTGTTTTTT. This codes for CATSEVKSTGELFF. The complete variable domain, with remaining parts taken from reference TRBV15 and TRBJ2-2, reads DAMVIQNPRYQVTQFGKPVTLSCSQTLNHNVMYWYQQKSSQAPKLLFHYYDKDFNNEADTPDNFQSRRPNTSFCFLDIRSPGLGDTAMYLCATSEVKSTGELFFGEGSRLTVL.

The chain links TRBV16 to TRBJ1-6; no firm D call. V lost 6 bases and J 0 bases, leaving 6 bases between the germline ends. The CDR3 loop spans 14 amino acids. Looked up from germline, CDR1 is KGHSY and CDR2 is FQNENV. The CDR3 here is CASRMSSYNSPLHF. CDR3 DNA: TGTGCCAGCAGGATGAGCTCCTATAATTCACCCCTCCACTTT.

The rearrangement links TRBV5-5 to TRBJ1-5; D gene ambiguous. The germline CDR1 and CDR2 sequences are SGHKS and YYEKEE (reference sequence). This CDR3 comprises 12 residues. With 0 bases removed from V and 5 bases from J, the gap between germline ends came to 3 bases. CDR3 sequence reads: CASSLVDQPQHF. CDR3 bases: TGTGCCAGCAGCTTGGTCGATCAGCCCCAGCATTTT. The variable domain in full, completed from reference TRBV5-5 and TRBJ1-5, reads DAGVTQSPTHLIKTRGQQVTLRCSPISGHKSVSWYQQVLGQGPQFIFQYYEKEERGRGNFPDRFSARQFPNYSSELNVNALLLGDSALYLCASSLVDQPQHFGDGTRLSIL.

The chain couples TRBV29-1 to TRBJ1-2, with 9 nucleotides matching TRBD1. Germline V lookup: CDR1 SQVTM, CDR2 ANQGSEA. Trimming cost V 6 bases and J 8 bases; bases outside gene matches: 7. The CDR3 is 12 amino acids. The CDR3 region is CSVQGTGLGYTF. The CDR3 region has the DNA TGCAGCGTGCAAGGGACAGGGTTAGGCTACACCTTC.

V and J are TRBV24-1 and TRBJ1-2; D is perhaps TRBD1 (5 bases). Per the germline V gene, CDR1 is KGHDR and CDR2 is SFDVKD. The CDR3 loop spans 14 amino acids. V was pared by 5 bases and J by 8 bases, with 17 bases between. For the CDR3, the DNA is TGTGCCACCAGTGCAAACCCAGGGACTGGCGGCTACACCTTC. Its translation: CATSANPGTGGYTF.

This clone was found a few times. The CDR3 loop is CASSLWSGLAGTDTQYF. DNA of the CDR3: TGTGCCAGCAGCCTATGGTCAGGACTAGCGGGCACAGATACGCAGTATTTT. This rearrangement joins TRBV7-8 to TRBJ2-3; 10 positions agree with TRBD2. The CDR3 covers 17 residues. The germline V gene encodes CDR1 SGHVS and CDR2 FQNEAQ. The V segment lost 5 bases and the J segment 1 base; nucleotides outside the gene matches: 9.

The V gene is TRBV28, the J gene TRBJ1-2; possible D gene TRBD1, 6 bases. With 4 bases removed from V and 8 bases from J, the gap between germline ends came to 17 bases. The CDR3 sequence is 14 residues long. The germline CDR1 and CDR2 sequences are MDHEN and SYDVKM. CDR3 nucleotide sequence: TGTGCCAGCAGTTCCCCGGGGGCCGCACACGGCTACACCTTC. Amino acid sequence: CASSSPGAAHGYTF.

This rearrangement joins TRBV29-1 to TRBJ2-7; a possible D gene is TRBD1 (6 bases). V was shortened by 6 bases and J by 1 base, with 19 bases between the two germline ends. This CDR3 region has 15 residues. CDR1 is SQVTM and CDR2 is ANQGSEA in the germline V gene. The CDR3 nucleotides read TGCAGCGTCACAGCCCGGAGGACAGTATCCTACGAGCAGTACTTC. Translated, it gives CSVTARRTVSYEQYF.

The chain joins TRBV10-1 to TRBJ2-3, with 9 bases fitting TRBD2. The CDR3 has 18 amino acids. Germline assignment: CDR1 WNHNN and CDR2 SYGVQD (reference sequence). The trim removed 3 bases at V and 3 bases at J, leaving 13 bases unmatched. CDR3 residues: CASSDRPSGAVGTDTQYF. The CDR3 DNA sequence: TGCGCCAGCAGTGATCGGCCTAGCGGGGCCGTAGGTACAGATACGCAGTATTTT.

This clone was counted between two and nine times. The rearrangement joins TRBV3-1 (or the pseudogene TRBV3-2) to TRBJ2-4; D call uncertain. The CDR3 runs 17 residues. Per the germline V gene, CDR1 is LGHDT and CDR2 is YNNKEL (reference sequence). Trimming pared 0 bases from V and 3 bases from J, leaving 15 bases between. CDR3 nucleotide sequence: TGTGCCAGCAGCCAAGATACCTTTAGATTTTTCAAAAACATTCAGTACTTC. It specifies CASSQDTFRFFKNIQYF.

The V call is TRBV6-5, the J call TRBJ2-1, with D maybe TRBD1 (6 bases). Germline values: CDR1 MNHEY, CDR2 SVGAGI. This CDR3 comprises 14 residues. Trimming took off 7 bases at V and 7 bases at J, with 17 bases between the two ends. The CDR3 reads CASKGVAQGNEQFF. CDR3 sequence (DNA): TGTGCCAGCAAGGGGGTAGCCCAGGGAAATGAGCAGTTCTTC.

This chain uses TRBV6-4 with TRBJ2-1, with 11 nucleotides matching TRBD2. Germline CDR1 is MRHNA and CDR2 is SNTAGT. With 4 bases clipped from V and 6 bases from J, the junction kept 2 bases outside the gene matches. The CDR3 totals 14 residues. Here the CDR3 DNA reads TGTGCCAGCAGTGTTAGCGGGGGGGTCAATGAGCAGTTCTTC. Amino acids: CASSVSGGVNEQFF.

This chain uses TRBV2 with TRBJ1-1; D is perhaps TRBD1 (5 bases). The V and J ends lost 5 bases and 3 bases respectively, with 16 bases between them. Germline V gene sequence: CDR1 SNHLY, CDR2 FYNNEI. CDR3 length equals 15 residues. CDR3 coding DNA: TGTGCCAGCAGTTATCGCCCGGGGCACTACACTGAAGCTTTCTTT. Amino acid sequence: CASSYRPGHYTEAFF.

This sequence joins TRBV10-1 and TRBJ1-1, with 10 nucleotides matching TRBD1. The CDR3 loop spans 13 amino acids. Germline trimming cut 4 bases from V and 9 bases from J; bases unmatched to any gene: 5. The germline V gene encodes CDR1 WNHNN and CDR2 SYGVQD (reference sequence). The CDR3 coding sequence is TGCGCCAGCAGTGGGGGGACAGGGGTGAAAGCTTTCTTT. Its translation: CASSGGTGVKAFF.

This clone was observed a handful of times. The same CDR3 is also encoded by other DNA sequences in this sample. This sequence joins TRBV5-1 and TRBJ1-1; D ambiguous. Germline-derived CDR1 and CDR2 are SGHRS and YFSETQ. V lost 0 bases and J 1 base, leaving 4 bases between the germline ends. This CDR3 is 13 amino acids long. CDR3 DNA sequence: TGCGCCAGCAGCTTGGCAGGGAACACTGAAGCTTTCTTT. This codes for CASSLAGNTEAFF.

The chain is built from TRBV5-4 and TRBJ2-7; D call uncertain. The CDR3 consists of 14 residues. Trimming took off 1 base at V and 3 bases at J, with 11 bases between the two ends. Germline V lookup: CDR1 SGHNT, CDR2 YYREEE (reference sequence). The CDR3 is CASSLSPEGYEQYF. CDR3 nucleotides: TGTGCCAGCAGCTTGTCACCAGAAGGCTACGAGCAGTACTTC.

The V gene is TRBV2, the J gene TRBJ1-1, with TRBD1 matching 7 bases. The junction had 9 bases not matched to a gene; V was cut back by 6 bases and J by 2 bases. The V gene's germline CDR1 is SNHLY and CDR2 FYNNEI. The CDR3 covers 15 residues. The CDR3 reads CASSPRGAINTEAFF. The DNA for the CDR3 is TGTGCCAGCAGCCCCAGGGGGGCGATTAACACTGAAGCTTTCTTT.

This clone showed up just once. The CDR3 coding sequence is TGTGCCAGCAGTTCTCAGAACAGGGGGTATCAGCCCCAGCATTTT. This codes for CASSSQNRGYQPQHF. The chain links TRBV27 to TRBJ1-5; 8 nucleotides match TRBD1. V was pared by 4 bases and J by 5 bases, with 7 bases of the junction left unmatched. Germline CDR1 and CDR2: MNHEY and SMNVEV (reference sequence). The CDR3 loop spans 15 amino acids.

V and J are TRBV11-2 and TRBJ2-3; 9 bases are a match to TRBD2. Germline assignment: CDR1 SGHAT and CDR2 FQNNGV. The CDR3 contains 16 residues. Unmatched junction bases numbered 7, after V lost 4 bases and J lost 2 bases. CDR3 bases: TGTGCCAGCAGCTCCCAGACTAGCGGTTCCACAGATACGCAGTATTTT. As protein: CASSSQTSGSTDTQYF. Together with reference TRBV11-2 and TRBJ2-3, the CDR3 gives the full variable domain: EAGVAQSPRYKIIEKRQSVAFWCNPISGHATLYWYQQILGQGPKLLIQFQNNGVVDDSQLPKDRFSAERLKGVDSTLKIQPAKLEDSAVYLCASSSQTSGSTDTQYFGPGTRLTVL.